One T cell receptor beta chain is described in this entry. This sample stems from a study of T cell changes during pregnancy in multiple sclerosis. The germline CDR1 and CDR2 sequences are SQVTM and ANQGSEA. The CDR3 contains 11 residues. V lost 2 bases, J lost 7 bases, and 8 bases lay in between. Using immunoSEQ multiplex PCR, the repertoire was profiled, and TCRdb retains in-frame clones only, with some absent. The sample records just over 60,000 clones, roughly 90% being singletons. The sequencing here drew on peripheral blood, taken in the second trimester of pregnancy. The chain recombines TRBV29-1 with TRBJ1-2, with TRBD1 as a possible D gene (5 bases). This receptor was obtained from a female donor in good health, enrolled as a control in a pregnancy study. CDR3 sequence: CSVELQGGYTF. As DNA, the CDR3 is TGCAGCGTTGAACTTCAGGGTGGCTACACCTTC.